The 23 T cell receptor beta chains presented below share a single source sample, sequenced in a study of blood T cell repertoires in COVID-19. Produced via immunoSEQ multiplex PCR; TCRdb's table is partial and in-frame only. This table has under 300,000 clones, around 88% appearing once. The sample was PBMCs or T cells enriched from blood (not recorded which). Every receptor here comes from a woman between 35 and 50 years old with acute COVID-19.

This clone was detected only once. J is TRBJ2-3 and V is TRBV9; 10 bases are a match to TRBD1. Trimming cost V 4 bases and J 4 bases; bases outside gene matches: 9. CDR1 SGDLS and CDR2 YYNGEE come from the germline V gene. The CDR3 length is 16 residues. For the CDR3, the DNA is TGTGCCAGCAGCAACCGGGACAGGGGCCTGGCAGATACGCAGTATTTT. As protein: CASSNRDRGLADTQYF.

The chain links TRBV9 to TRBJ1-1; possibly TRBD1 for D (6 bases). V shed 0 bases and J shed 4 bases, with 10 bases lying between them. The CDR3 is made up of 14 amino acids. Germline CDR1 is SGDLS and CDR2 is YYNGEE. CDR3 bases: TGTGCCAGCAGCGTAGACAGGGATAGCACTGAAGCTTTCTTT. Amino acids: CASSVDRDSTEAFF.

This sequence joins TRBV5-4 and TRBJ1-5; D is uncertain. The CDR3 runs to 13 residues. Trimming took 3 bases from V and 9 from J, leaving 13 bases between them. Germline lookup yields CDR1 SGHNT and CDR2 YYREEE (reference sequence). CDR3: CASSSVLGGPQHF. The CDR3 DNA follows: TGTGCCAGCAGCTCGGTTCTGGGAGGGCCCCAGCATTTT. The whole variable domain, remainder taken from reference TRBV5-4 and TRBJ1-5, is ETGVTQSPTHLIKTRGQQVTLRCSSQSGHNTVSWYQQALGQGPQFIFQYYREEENGRGNFPPRFSGLQFPNYSSELNVNALELDDSALYLCASSSVLGGPQHFGDGTRLSIL.

The rearrangement joins TRBV12-5 to TRBJ1-2; tentative D call: TRBD1 (5 bases). The CDR3 is made up of 14 amino acids. Trimming cost V 0 bases and J 8 bases, with 13 bases left between them. Looked up from germline, CDR1 is LGHNT and CDR2 is FRNRAP. CDR3 protein: CASGLVRQGSGYTF. CDR3 sequence (DNA): TGTGCTAGTGGTTTGGTTCGGCAGGGTTCCGGCTACACCTTC.

This clone is a singleton in its sample. This rearrangement joins TRBV6-5 to TRBJ1-2; D perhaps matches TRBD1 (6 bases). The CDR3 is 12 amino acids. Trimming removed 6 bases at V and 5 bases at J, with 10 bases between. Germline V CDR1 and CDR2: MNHEY, SVGAGI. CDR3 in amino acids: CASSYTGYGYTF. The CDR3, as DNA: TGTGCCAGCAGCTATACAGGGTATGGCTACACCTTC.

This clone was recorded only once. The chain uses TRBV19 and TRBJ2-3; 12 bases fit TRBD2. V lost 3 bases and J lost 6; bases outside the gene matches: 10. The germline V gene has CDR1 LNHDA and CDR2 SQIVND (reference sequence). The CDR3 is 17 amino acids. The CDR3 loop reads CASSISASGGAVDTQYF. The CDR3 DNA reads TGTGCCAGTAGTATTTCGGCTAGCGGGGGGGCCGTGGATACGCAGTATTTT.

J is TRBJ2-5 and V is TRBV10-3; 10 bases agree with TRBD2. Germline CDR1 reads ENHRY; CDR2 reads SYGVKD. After removal of 10 bases from V and 0 bases from J, the junction contained 14 bases not matched to a gene. The length of the CDR3 is 17 residues. DNA for the CDR3: TGTGCCACCCGCCCCCAGCGGGGGGGGTTGTACCAAGAGACCCAGTACTTC. The encoded protein is CATRPQRGGLYQETQYF.

This rearrangement joins TRBV7-9 to TRBJ1-1; D is possibly TRBD1 (6 bases). Trimming shortened V by 5 bases and J by 3 bases, and 16 bases separated the two germline ends. The CDR3 has 15 residues. The germline V gene encodes CDR1 SEHNR and CDR2 FQNEAQ (reference sequence). CDR3 protein: CASSRPGHRYTEAFF. The CDR3 DNA follows: TGTGCCAGCAGCCGCCCGGGACACCGGTACACTGAAGCTTTCTTT. Drawing the rest from reference TRBV7-9 and TRBJ1-1, the complete variable domain is DTGVSQNPRHKITKRGQNVTFRCDPISEHNRLYWYRQTLGQGPEFLTYFQNEAQLEKSRLLSDRFSAERPKGSFSTLEIQRTEQGDSAMYLCASSRPGHRYTEAFFGQGTRLTVV.

The chain carries TRBV24-1 and TRBJ2-5; a weak D match, TRBD1 (7 bases). The V end was cut by 9 bases, the J end by 5 bases, with 21 bases between. CDR3 length: 15 residues. Germline V CDR1 and CDR2: KGHDR, SFDVKD. The CDR3 reads CATQEGAGNEETQYF. The CDR3 DNA reads TGTGCCACCCAGGAGGGGGCCGGGAATGAGGAGACCCAGTACTTC.

The CDR3 here is CASRLGLAGSETQYF. In nucleotides, the CDR3 is TGTGCCAGCAGACTCGGACTAGCGGGGTCAGAGACCCAGTACTTC. The chain has TRBV2 and TRBJ2-5; 12 nucleotides match TRBD2. The CDR3 runs 15 residues. In germline, CDR1 is SNHLY, CDR2 FYNNEI. J was trimmed by 4 bases and V by 6 bases; bases with no gene match: 6.

The chain is built from TRBV2 and TRBJ2-7; no clear D. CDR1 is SNHLY, CDR2 FYNNEI, per germline. This CDR3 spans 12 amino acids. V was cut by 7 bases and J by 4 bases, with 11 bases left in between. CDR3 sequence reads: CASTQALYEQYF. CDR3 bases: TGTGCCAGCACCCAAGCTCTTTACGAGCAGTACTTC.

This clone has a single count. J is TRBJ1-2 and V is TRBV19; D might be TRBD1 (5 bases). Trimming took off 1 base at V and 4 bases at J, with 10 bases between the two ends. CDR3 length: 14 residues. CDR1 and CDR2 (germline): LNHDA, SQIVND (reference sequence). CDR3 DNA sequence: TGTGCCAGTAGTATAGCGGGACTGCTCTATGGCTACACCTTC. Amino acids: CASSIAGLLYGYTF.

This chain connects TRBV19 to TRBJ2-2; TRBD1 aligns across 7 bases. Germline loops: CDR1 LNHDA, CDR2 SQIVND (reference sequence). The ends lost 2 bases at V and 6 bases at J; junction bases unmatched: 6. CDR3 size: 15 residues. In DNA form, the CDR3 reads TGTGCCAGTAGTATAAGACAGGGTAGAGCCGGGGAGCTGTTTTTT. This encodes CASSIRQGRAGELFF.

The V call is TRBV6-1, the J call TRBJ1-3; 9 bases fit TRBD1. The V and J ends lost 1 base and 2 bases, in that order; junction bases with no gene match: 6. In germline, CDR1 is MNHNS, CDR2 SASEGT. This CDR3 contains 17 residues. CDR3 loop: CASSEGAGTGTGNTIYF. Here the CDR3 DNA reads TGTGCCAGCAGTGAAGGTGCCGGGACAGGGACTGGAAACACCATATATTTT.

This chain connects TRBV20-1 to TRBJ1-2; D not resolved. CDR1 is DFQATT, CDR2 SNEGSKA, per germline (reference sequence). V was trimmed by 6 bases and J by 3 bases, leaving 8 bases between them. The CDR3 loop spans 11 amino acids. The CDR3: CSASVDYGYTF. In DNA form, the CDR3 reads TGCAGTGCCTCAGTCGACTATGGCTACACCTTC.

V is TRBV29-1 and J is TRBJ1-2; no firm D call. Germline assignment: CDR1 SQVTM and CDR2 ANQGSEA. The CDR3 covers 11 residues. The germline V and J ends were trimmed by 0 bases and 8 bases, with 7 bases remaining between them. The CDR3 sequence is CSVEDRGGYTF. Here the CDR3 DNA reads TGCAGCGTTGAAGATCGAGGGGGCTACACCTTC.

This clone has ten or more counts. The chain joins TRBV6-6 to TRBJ1-3, with TRBD1 matching 7 bases. The CDR3 consists of 16 residues. Unmatched junction bases numbered 11, after V lost 5 bases and J lost 4 bases. Germline V gives CDR1 MNHNY, CDR2 SVGAGI (reference sequence). CDR3 sequence (DNA): TGTGCCAGCAGTCGATCCCAGGGGGAAAGAGGAAACACCATATATTTT. It translates to CASSRSQGERGNTIYF.

This rearrangement joins TRBV14 to TRBJ2-1, with TRBD2 identical over 8 bases. The CDR3 has 17 residues. Germline trimming cut 0 bases from V and 2 bases from J; bases unmatched to any gene: 6. Per germline, CDR1 SGHDN and CDR2 FVKESK. The CDR3 loop is CASSQEGSGGAYNEQFF. The CDR3 coding sequence is TGTGCCAGCAGCCAAGAGGGGAGCGGGGGAGCCTACAATGAGCAGTTCTTC.

CDR3 coding DNA: TGTGCCAGCAATGTGGAGGCGACAACCGGGGAGCTGTTTTTT. Translation gives CASNVEATTGELFF. This rearrangement joins TRBV2 to TRBJ2-2, with TRBD2 as a possible D gene (5 bases). V shed 7 bases and J shed 5 bases, with 14 bases lying between them. In germline, CDR1 is SNHLY, CDR2 FYNNEI. The CDR3 has 14 residues.

The chain carries TRBV19 and TRBJ1-1, with D uncertain. This CDR3 contains 17 residues. CDR1 LNHDA and CDR2 SQIVND come from the germline V gene (reference sequence). V lost 5 bases, J lost 6 bases, and 25 bases lay in between. CDR3 nucleotides: TGTGCCAGTAGTTCCCGAAATCTTGGTCATAGCAAGGCTGAAGCTTTCTTT. The encoded protein is CASSSRNLGHSKAEAFF. Combining the CDR3 with reference TRBV19 and TRBJ1-1 gives the whole variable domain DGGITQSPKYLFRKEGQNVTLSCEQNLNHDAMYWYRQDPGQGLRLIYYSQIVNDFQKGDIAEGYSVSREKKESFPLTVTSAQKNPTAFYLCASSSRNLGHSKAEAFFGQGTRLTVV.

This chain links TRBV18 with TRBJ2-7, with 13 nucleotides matching TRBD2. V trimming: 6 bases; J trimming: 0 bases; junction bases outside the gene matches: 2. Germline assignment: CDR1 KGHSH and CDR2 LQKENI. CDR3 length: 15 residues. As DNA, the CDR3 is TGTGCCAGCTCGCGGACTAGCGGGGGCTCCTACGAGCAGTACGTC. The encoded protein is CASSRTSGGSYEQYV.

This chain uses TRBV30 with TRBJ1-1; 8 bases match TRBD1. The trim removed 3 bases at V and 9 bases at J, leaving 9 bases unmatched. There are 13 residues in the CDR3. The V gene's germline CDR1 is GTSNPN and CDR2 SVGIG (reference sequence). The DNA of the CDR3 is TGTGCCTGGAGCGAAACCGACAGGGGACAAGCTTTCTTT. As protein: CAWSETDRGQAFF.

The sample holds a few counts of this clone. V is TRBV19 and J is TRBJ1-5; 8 bases are shared with TRBD1. Germline CDR1 is LNHDA and CDR2 is SQIVND (reference sequence). V was clipped by 5 bases and J by 2 bases; unmatched bases: 5. The CDR3 totals 15 residues. The CDR3 region is CASSVQTGGNQPQHF. The CDR3 nucleotides read TGTGCCAGTAGTGTCCAGACAGGGGGCAATCAGCCCCAGCATTTT. The whole variable domain, remainder taken from reference TRBV19 and TRBJ1-5, is DGGITQSPKYLFRKEGQNVTLSCEQNLNHDAMYWYRQDPGQGLRLIYYSQIVNDFQKGDIAEGYSVSREKKESFPLTVTSAQKNPTAFYLCASSVQTGGNQPQHFGDGTRLSIL.